The next 20 T cell receptor beta chains were all read from a single sample in a study of technical replicates of blood from a few donors. Some clones are missing from TCRdb's copy, which holds only in-frame ones; the method was immunoSEQ multiplex PCR. The sample consists of about 69,000 clones, around nine tenths of them appearing once. Sequencing input: PBMCs. These TCRs come from a human donor in good health. Some clones in this sample may be carry-over from other donors' samples.

The chain couples TRBV4-1 to TRBJ2-3, with D unresolved. V lost 1 base to trimming and J lost 1 base, with 18 bases between them. CDR3 length: 18 amino acids. Germline V gene sequence: CDR1 MGHRA, CDR2 YSYEKL. The CDR3 nucleotides are TGCGCCAGCAGCCAAGTGAGGTTGGCAAAATATCGCACAGATACGCAGTATTTT. Protein sequence: CASSQVRLAKYRTDTQYF.

As DNA, the CDR3 is TGTGCCAGCAGCGAGAGACAGGGAATGAACACCGGGGAGCTGTTTTTT. Residues: CASSERQGMNTGELFF. The chain recombines TRBV9 with TRBJ2-2; 7 bases are a match to TRBD1. V dropped 3 bases and J dropped 1; count of bases not matched to a gene: 6. Germline V gene data show CDR1 as SGDLS and CDR2 as YYNGEE. This CDR3 comprises 16 residues.

This clone was observed a single time. This chain joins TRBV5-6 and TRBJ1-1, with 7 bases fitting TRBD1. The CDR3 extends over 14 amino acids. V lost 4 bases, J lost 5 bases, and 8 bases stayed unmatched. Germline V gene data show CDR1 as SGHDT and CDR2 as YYEEEE. The CDR3: CASSLIDRATEAFF. In DNA, the CDR3 is TGTGCCAGCAGCCTCATAGACAGGGCAACTGAAGCTTTCTTT.

The genes are TRBV30 and TRBJ2-4; perhaps TRBD2 as D (6 bases). V was clipped by 1 base and J by 9 bases, with 16 bases between them. Germline CDR1 reads GTSNPN; CDR2 reads SVGIG (reference sequence). The CDR3 consists of 14 residues. The CDR3 sequence is CAWSAIAVLGIQYF. Written as DNA, the CDR3 is TGTGCCTGGAGTGCCATAGCGGTACTAGGCATTCAGTACTTC.

V gene TRBV15 combines with J gene TRBJ1-2; D remains ambiguous. V was cut by 5 bases and J by 2 bases, with 21 bases left in between. There are 17 residues in the CDR3. Germline loops: CDR1 LNHNV, CDR2 YYDKDF (reference sequence). The CDR3 sequence: CATSSAGRCGKNYGYTF. The CDR3 DNA sequence: TGTGCCACCAGCTCTGCGGGAAGGTGTGGAAAGAACTATGGCTACACCTTC.

The V gene is TRBV5-1, the J gene TRBJ1-2; 7 bases match TRBD1. This CDR3 has 13 residues. Germline V CDR1 and CDR2: SGHRS, YFSETQ. The trim removed 0 bases at V and 7 bases at J, leaving 3 bases unmatched. CDR3 in DNA: TGCGCCAGCAGCTTGGCAGGGGGGCCTGGCTACACCTTC. Protein sequence: CASSLAGGPGYTF. Full variable domain (rest looked up from reference TRBV5-1 and TRBJ1-2): KAGVTQTPRYLIKTRGQQVTLSCSPISGHRSVSWYQQTPGQGLQFLFEYFSETQRNKGNFPGRFSGRQFSNSRSEMNVSTLELGDSALYLCASSLAGGPGYTFGSGTRLTVV.

J is TRBJ2-3 and V is TRBV7-9; 10 nucleotides agree with TRBD2. This CDR3 region has 15 residues. V lost 8 bases and J lost 6; bases outside the gene matches: 11. CDR1 SEHNR and CDR2 FQNEAQ come from the germline V gene (reference sequence). CDR3 residues: CASWGERGGPDTQYF. CDR3 nucleotides: TGTGCCAGCTGGGGTGAGCGGGGGGGCCCCGATACGCAGTATTTT.

This clone was observed once. V and J are TRBV4-3 and TRBJ2-3; 7 nucleotides match TRBD1. Germline-derived CDR1 and CDR2 are LGHNA and YSLEER. J gave up 5 bases and V 0 bases, and 8 bases lay outside the gene matches. There are 16 residues in the CDR3. The CDR3 DNA is TGCGCCAGCAGCCAAGATTTGGTGGCAGGGGGAGATACGCAGTATTTT. Translating it yields CASSQDLVAGGDTQYF.

This chain uses TRBV7-9 with TRBJ2-3; 8 bases agree with TRBD1. This CDR3 contains 14 residues. After removal of 5 bases from V and 1 base from J, the junction contained 2 bases not matched to a gene. Germline V gives CDR1 SEHNR, CDR2 FQNEAQ (reference sequence). The chain's CDR3 is CASSLDRGTDTQYF. In DNA, the CDR3 is TGTGCCAGCAGCCTGGACAGGGGCACAGATACGCAGTATTTT. The complete variable domain, with remaining parts taken from reference TRBV7-9 and TRBJ2-3, reads DTGVSQNPRHKITKRGQNVTFRCDPISEHNRLYWYRQTLGQGPEFLTYFQNEAQLEKSRLLSDRFSAERPKGSFSTLEIQRTEQGDSAMYLCASSLDRGTDTQYFGPGTRLTVL.

The J gene is TRBJ2-7, the V gene TRBV27; tentatively, D is TRBD2 (5 bases). The germline gives CDR1 MNHEY, CDR2 SMNVEV (reference sequence). Deletions cut 0 bases from V and 2 bases from J, with 8 bases between. The CDR3 is 14 amino acids. The CDR3 bases are TGTGCCAGCAGTTTATCCCGGACTGCCTACGAGCAGTACTTC. Amino acids: CASSLSRTAYEQYF.

The rearrangement uses TRBV27 and TRBJ1-6; D is possibly TRBD1 (6 bases). The CDR3 is made up of 18 amino acids. V was cut by 5 bases and J by 7 bases, with 24 bases left in between. CDR1 MNHEY and CDR2 SMNVEV come from the germline V gene (reference sequence). CDR3 nucleotides: TGTGCCAGCAGTCCAATATCGGGGGGGGGCTATGGAAATTCACCCCTCCACTTT. Translated, it gives CASSPISGGGYGNSPLHF.

This chain uses TRBV18 with TRBJ1-6; 9 bases agree with TRBD1. The V gene's germline CDR1 is KGHSH and CDR2 LQKENI. The junction had 3 bases not matched to a gene; V was cut back by 3 bases and J by 3 bases. This CDR3 comprises 16 residues. Here the CDR3 reads CASSPQDRGYNSPLHF. CDR3 in DNA: TGTGCCAGCTCACCTCAGGACAGGGGCTATAATTCACCCCTCCACTTT.

V gene TRBV7-2 combines with J gene TRBJ2-7; possible D gene TRBD1, 6 bases. The CDR3 is made up of 13 amino acids. Deletions cut 5 bases from V and 7 bases from J, with 15 bases between. In germline, CDR1 is SGHTA, CDR2 FQGNSA. The CDR3 loop reads CASSQGGSWEQYF. DNA of the CDR3: TGTGCCAGCAGCCAAGGGGGATCATGGGAGCAGTACTTC.

The chain links TRBV2 to TRBJ1-1; 10 bases align to TRBD1. The CDR3 runs 16 residues. J gave up 5 bases and V 2 bases, and 8 bases lay outside the gene matches. Germline V gives CDR1 SNHLY, CDR2 FYNNEI. The CDR3 spells CASSERTGGEGTEAFF. CDR3 nucleotides: TGTGCCAGCAGTGAAAGGACAGGGGGAGAGGGGACTGAAGCTTTCTTT.

The rearrangement links TRBV5-4 to TRBJ2-5; 11 positions agree with TRBD2. The germline gives CDR1 SGHNT, CDR2 YYREEE (reference sequence). V lost 4 bases to trimming and J lost 5 bases; unmatched junction nucleotides: 7. This CDR3 region has 15 residues. DNA for the CDR3: TGTGCCAGCAGCCCGTCTAGCGGGAGGAGTGAGACCCAGTACTTC. Translating it yields CASSPSSGRSETQYF. The entire variable domain, with the rest obtained from reference TRBV5-4 and TRBJ2-5, is as follows: ETGVTQSPTHLIKTRGQQVTLRCSSQSGHNTVSWYQQALGQGPQFIFQYYREEENGRGNFPPRFSGLQFPNYSSELNVNALELDDSALYLCASSPSSGRSETQYFGPGTRLLVL.

The chain couples TRBV19 to TRBJ2-7; D is unresolved. The V end was cut by 3 bases, the J end by 0 bases, with 6 bases between. The length of the CDR3 is 13 residues. Germline loops: CDR1 LNHDA, CDR2 SQIVND (reference sequence). CDR3 sequence reads: CASSIGSSYEQYF. The CDR3 nucleotides read TGTGCCAGTAGTATTGGCAGCTCCTACGAGCAGTACTTC.

The chain is built from TRBV6-1 and TRBJ1-2, with a weak D call TRBD1 (6 bases). The germline gives CDR1 MNHNS, CDR2 SASEGT. The CDR3 has 16 residues. The germline V and J ends were trimmed by 2 bases and 4 bases, with 17 bases remaining between them. The DNA for the CDR3 is TGTGCCAGCAGTGAATATGGGGGCGTTGGGGCCTATGGCTACACCTTC. Translated, it gives CASSEYGGVGAYGYTF.

The J gene is TRBJ2-5, the V gene TRBV6-5; the match to TRBD2 covers 7 bases. This CDR3 has 15 amino acids. The junction had 7 bases not matched to a gene; V was cut back by 2 bases and J by 4 bases. Germline V CDR1 and CDR2: MNHEY, SVGAGI. The CDR3 reads CASSYREAPGETQYF. The CDR3, as DNA: TGTGCCAGCAGTTACCGGGAGGCCCCCGGAGAGACCCAGTACTTC.

The chain uses TRBV6-6 and TRBJ1-1, with D tentatively TRBD1 (5 bases). CDR1 MNHNY and CDR2 SVGAGI come from the germline V gene (reference sequence). Trimming removed 2 bases at V and 4 bases at J, with 11 bases between. This CDR3 is built from 14 residues. The CDR3: CASSYDDSGTEAFF. In DNA form, the CDR3 reads TGTGCCAGCAGTTACGACGACAGTGGCACTGAAGCTTTCTTT.

This chain connects TRBV5-4 to TRBJ2-4; 7 bases align to TRBD2. Germline V gene data show CDR1 as SGHNT and CDR2 as YYREEE (reference sequence). V lost 0 bases, J lost 9 bases, and 9 bases stayed unmatched. This CDR3 is built from 15 residues. For the CDR3, the DNA is TGTGCCAGCAGCTTGGGTCGTCGGGAGGAGGCCATTCAGTACTTC. It is translated as CASSLGRREEAIQYF.